A single sample is the source of the 17 T cell receptor beta chains below, sequenced in a study of human T cells and chemical hapten exposure. Specified time point: patch test 1, 2 weeks after DPC sensitization. Treatment in this sample: therapeutic diphenylcyclopropenone sensitization with weekly scalp DPC. TCRdb redid the calling of the RACE reads with MiXCR, one entry per CDR3 protein. The sample records 300,000 to 450,000 distinct CDR3 sequences, roughly 4.8% being singletons. The sequencing used whole blood, collected in connection with sensitization to the hapten diphenylcyclopropenone (DPC). These receptor sequences come from a woman between 45 and 60 years old with alopecia areata. Some clones in this sample may be carry-over from other donors' samples.

This clonotype was detected many times. The chain recombines TRBV11-2 with TRBJ2-1; a weak D match, TRBD1 (5 bases). Germline V lookup: CDR1 SGHAT, CDR2 FQNNGV. V lost 3 bases to trimming and J lost 0 bases, with 9 bases between them. This CDR3 has 15 residues. Written as DNA, the CDR3 is TGTGCCAGCAGCTTGGGGCTCAGCTCCTACAATGAGCAGTTCTTC. Protein sequence: CASSLGLSSYNEQFF. Supplemented by reference TRBV11-2 and TRBJ2-1, the full variable domain reads EAGVAQSPRYKIIEKRQSVAFWCNPISGHATLYWYQQILGQGPKLLIQFQNNGVVDDSQLPKDRFSAERLKGVDSTLKIQPAKLEDSAVYLCASSLGLSSYNEQFFGPGTRLTVL.

The table lists this clonotype with many counts. This sequence joins TRBV28 and TRBJ1-2; 11 bases are shared with TRBD1. Germline V gene lookup returns CDR1 MDHEN and CDR2 SYDVKM. The CDR3 is 14 residues long. V dropped 6 bases and J dropped 6; count of bases not matched to a gene: 6. CDR3 in amino acids: CASRTGQGVDGYTF. CDR3 nucleotides: TGTGCCAGCAGGACGGGACAGGGGGTTGATGGCTACACCTTC.

This clonotype was found a few times. This chain joins TRBV12-3 or TRBV12-4 and TRBJ2-7, with D uncertain. The CDR3 runs to 13 residues. Trimming cost V 5 bases and J 3 bases, with 11 bases left between them. CDR3 residues: CASSRDGFYEQYF. In DNA form, the CDR3 reads TGTGCCAGCAGTCGAGACGGTTTCTACGAGCAGTACTTC.

This clonotype was detected only a few times. The chain has TRBV29-1 and TRBJ2-1, with no clear D. V lost 6 bases and J 6 bases, leaving 9 bases between the germline ends. The CDR3 consists of 11 residues. CDR1 is SQVTM, CDR2 ANQGSEA, per germline. CDR3: CSVPLGNEQFF. In DNA form, the CDR3 reads TGCAGCGTGCCACTGGGCAATGAGCAGTTCTTC.

Turning to this clonotype: A much larger clone differs from this one at a single base, so this may be a read error. The chain has TRBV12-3 or TRBV12-4 and TRBJ2-5; 9 nucleotides agree with TRBD2. Germline trimming cut 3 bases from V and 3 bases from J; bases unmatched to any gene: 5. This CDR3 is 15 amino acids long. The DNA for the CDR3 is TGTGCCAGCAGTTTCTGGAGCGGGGGGAAAGAGACCCAGTACTTC. Amino acid sequence: CASSFWSGGKETQYF.

This clonotype showed up many times. The CDR3 DNA sequence: TGTGCCAGCAGCTTAACCGGGACGCTAACATACAATGAGCAGTTCTTC. Its protein is CASSLTGTLTYNEQFF. V is TRBV7-9 and J is TRBJ2-1; D might be TRBD1 or TRBD2, each matching 5 bases. Trimming stripped 2 bases from V and 4 bases from J, with 15 bases between. CDR1 is SEHNR and CDR2 is FQNEAQ in the germline V gene (reference sequence). The CDR3 is 16 residues long.

This clonotype was seen ten or more times. The chain is built from TRBV7-2 and TRBJ2-3, with 8 bases matching TRBD2. Trimming at V came to 1 base and at J to 10 bases, leaving 7 bases not matched to a gene. The CDR3 loop spans 14 amino acids. From germline, CDR1 is SGHTA and CDR2 FQGNSA. The chain's CDR3 is CASSLDSGERPQYF. The CDR3 DNA sequence: TGTGCCAGCAGCTTAGATAGCGGGGAACGTCCGCAGTATTTT.

This rearrangement joins TRBV4-1 to TRBJ2-7, with a weak D call TRBD1 (6 bases). V lost 4 bases and J 7 bases, leaving 11 bases between the germline ends. Looked up from germline, CDR1 is MGHRA and CDR2 is YSYEKL. The CDR3 has 12 amino acids. The CDR3 DNA reads as TGCGCCAGCAGCCGGACAGTGGGGGAGCAGTACTTC. Protein sequence: CASSRTVGEQYF.

In this sample, this clonotype turned up a few times. The chain carries TRBV20-1 and TRBJ1-1; TRBD1 might be the D (5 bases). The CDR3 has 13 residues. Germline CDR1 DFQATT, CDR2 SNEGSKA (reference sequence). Trimming took off 3 bases at V and 8 bases at J, with 16 bases between the two ends. The CDR3 sequence: CSASAGALPEAFF. CDR3 DNA: TGCAGTGCTAGTGCCGGGGCCCTCCCGGAAGCTTTCTTT.

This clonotype showed up many times. CDR3 sequence: CSAPRGFLDEQYF. The CDR3 DNA is TGCAGTGCTCCGCGGGGGTTCCTAGACGAGCAGTACTTC. V usage is TRBV20-1 and J usage is TRBJ2-7, with 7 bases that match TRBD2. The CDR3 covers 13 residues. The V gene's germline CDR1 is DFQATT and CDR2 SNEGSKA (reference sequence). The trim removed 5 bases at V and 5 bases at J, leaving 9 bases unmatched.

The table lists this clonotype with many counts. The chain recombines TRBV7-2 with TRBJ2-5; 8 bases line up with TRBD1. CDR3 length: 14 residues. From germline, CDR1 is SGHTA and CDR2 FQGNSA. V lost 4 bases and J lost 2; bases outside the gene matches: 3. This CDR3 is CASSSRTGQETQYF. The CDR3 DNA reads as TGTGCCAGCAGCTCCCGGACAGGGCAAGAGACCCAGTACTTC.

In this sample, this clonotype turned up many times. The rearrangement links TRBV6-5 to TRBJ2-7; D perhaps matches TRBD2 (6 bases). V was trimmed by 6 bases and J by 2 bases, leaving 14 bases between them. Germline CDR1 is MNHEY and CDR2 is SVGAGI. This CDR3 has 14 residues. The DNA for the CDR3 is TGTGCCAGCAGGGCCGGGACTGGGGCCTACGAGCAGTACTTC. Encoded protein: CASRAGTGAYEQYF.

The table lists this clonotype with many counts. The V call is TRBV7-2, the J call TRBJ2-3; no clear D. CDR1 and CDR2 from the germline V gene are SGHTA and FQGNSA. The CDR3 loop spans 13 amino acids. The V end lost 4 bases, the J end lost 8 bases, and 13 bases lay between the germline ends. CDR3 region: CASSSTHSGTQYF. CDR3 sequence (DNA): TGTGCCAGCAGCTCTACCCACTCGGGTACGCAGTATTTT.

This clonotype was picked up many times. This chain joins TRBV7-2 and TRBJ1-1; D is uncertain. Germline CDR1 SGHTA, CDR2 FQGNSA. V gave up 5 bases and J gave up 4 bases, with 23 bases separating them. The CDR3 sequence is 17 residues long. The CDR3 sequence: CASSPRLSRAGGTEAFF. The CDR3 DNA reads as TGTGCCAGCAGCCCGCGTCTAAGTCGGGCCGGTGGCACTGAAGCTTTCTTT.

This clonotype was counted ten times or more. The chain recombines TRBV9 with TRBJ2-3; weak D call: TRBD2 (5 bases). CDR3 size: 12 residues. Germline V CDR1 and CDR2: SGDLS, YYNGEE. V was clipped by 7 bases and J by 6 bases, with 12 bases between them. The CDR3 coding sequence is TGTGCCAGCGCTAGCCCTGCGGATACGCAGTATTTT. It codes for CASASPADTQYF.

The rearrangement joins TRBV2 to TRBJ2-7; D not certain. Germline loops: CDR1 SNHLY, CDR2 FYNNEI. V was cut by 1 base and J by 3 bases, with 7 bases left in between. The length of the CDR3 is 13 residues. CDR3 amino acids: CASSEVRSYEQYF. CDR3 nucleotides: TGTGCCAGCAGTGAAGTGCGGAGCTACGAGCAGTACTTC.

This clonotype was picked up a small number of times. The J gene is TRBJ1-2, the V gene TRBV2; 9 bases map to TRBD1. V dropped 6 bases and J dropped 3; count of bases not matched to a gene: 8. CDR1 and CDR2 (germline): SNHLY, FYNNEI. The CDR3 length is 15 residues. The CDR3: CASRGGQGRYYGYTF. The CDR3 bases are TGTGCCAGCAGGGGCGGACAGGGGCGTTACTATGGCTACACCTTC. Looking up the rest from reference TRBV2 and TRBJ1-2 gives the full variable domain: EPEVTQTPSHQVTQMGQEVILRCVPISNHLYFYWYRQILGQKVEFLVSFYNNEISEKSEIFDDQFSVERPDGSNFTLKIRSTKLEDSAMYFCASRGGQGRYYGYTFGSGTRLTVV.